Below are 24 T cell receptor beta chains sequenced from a single sample in a study of lymphopenia after photon versus proton radiotherapy. Data came from immunoSEQ multiplex PCR; TCRdb stores just in-frame clones and leaves some out. The sample records about 40,000 clones, just over 85% being singletons. The source material was peripheral blood, sampled from a patient treated with proton-based radiotherapy. Receptor source: a woman in her seventies with pancreatic cancer. Some clones in this sample may be carry-over from other donors' samples.

The chain joins TRBV9 to TRBJ1-2, with D maybe TRBD1 (5 bases). The germline CDR1 and CDR2 sequences are SGDLS and YYNGEE. This CDR3 comprises 14 residues. V was trimmed by 0 bases and J by 4 bases, leaving 10 bases between them. The DNA for the CDR3 is TGTGCCAGCAGCGTAGACACAGGAGTCTATGGCTACACCTTC. Encoded protein: CASSVDTGVYGYTF.

The V gene is TRBV30, the J gene TRBJ2-7; TRBD1 might be the D (5 bases). This CDR3 has 12 amino acids. Germline lookup yields CDR1 GTSNPN and CDR2 SVGIG (reference sequence). V shed 2 bases and J shed 6 bases, with 11 bases lying between them. Here the CDR3 DNA reads TGTGCCTGGAGTCCAAGGGGTGGCGAGCAGTACTTC. This codes for CAWSPRGGEQYF.

The chain recombines TRBV6-5 with TRBJ1-5, with no clear D. Per the germline V gene, CDR1 is MNHEY and CDR2 is SVGAGI. The CDR3 is 11 residues long. V was clipped by 7 bases and J by 5 bases, with 6 bases between them. The CDR3 spells CASKLDQPQHF. DNA for the CDR3: TGTGCCAGCAAATTAGATCAGCCCCAGCATTTT.

The chain employs TRBV19 and TRBJ1-1; D not resolved. The CDR3 has 14 residues. Between the trimmed V and J ends, which lost 3 bases and 4 bases, there was a span of 12 bases. Germline assignment: CDR1 LNHDA and CDR2 SQIVND (reference sequence). The CDR3 region has the DNA TGTGCCAGTAGTATTAATGGGCTGGTCACTGAAGCTTTCTTT. Translation: CASSINGLVTEAFF.

This chain joins TRBV2 and TRBJ2-7, with 13 bases lining up with TRBD2. CDR1 and CDR2 (germline): SNHLY, FYNNEI. The junction had 18 bases not matched to a gene; V was cut back by 6 bases and J by 1 base. The CDR3 runs to 20 residues. CDR3 amino acids: CASRLGRGLAGASSSYEQYF. CDR3 sequence (DNA): TGTGCCAGCAGGCTGGGCCGAGGACTAGCGGGGGCGTCGTCATCCTACGAGCAGTACTTC. Full variable domain (remainder filled in from reference TRBV2 and TRBJ2-7): EPEVTQTPSHQVTQMGQEVILRCVPISNHLYFYWYRQILGQKVEFLVSFYNNEISEKSEIFDDQFSVERPDGSNFTLKIRSTKLEDSAMYFCASRLGRGLAGASSSYEQYFGPGTRLTVT.

The V gene is TRBV5-1, the J gene TRBJ1-5; unclear D gene. Germline CDR1 is SGHRS and CDR2 is YFSETQ. V lost 4 bases, J lost 6 bases, and 14 bases lay in between. The CDR3 totals 14 residues. The CDR3 sequence is CASSLDTRSQPQHF. Here the CDR3 DNA reads TGCGCCAGCAGCCTCGATACCCGGAGTCAGCCCCAGCATTTT. Looking up the rest from reference TRBV5-1 and TRBJ1-5 gives the full variable domain: KAGVTQTPRYLIKTRGQQVTLSCSPISGHRSVSWYQQTPGQGLQFLFEYFSETQRNKGNFPGRFSGRQFSNSRSEMNVSTLELGDSALYLCASSLDTRSQPQHFGDGTRLSIL.

Here the CDR3 reads CASSVRANTEAFF. CDR3 DNA sequence: TGTGCCAGCAGTGTGAGGGCCAACACTGAAGCTTTCTTT. The gene calls are TRBV6-1 and TRBJ1-1; D is ambiguous. The V end was cut by 4 bases, the J end by 2 bases, with 8 bases between. Germline values: CDR1 MNHNS, CDR2 SASEGT. CDR3 length: 13 amino acids.

This chain connects TRBV7-9 to TRBJ1-4; TRBD1 is a possible D gene (6 bases). CDR3 length: 13 amino acids. Per the germline V gene, CDR1 is SEHNR and CDR2 is FQNEAQ (reference sequence). V shed 1 base and J shed 10 bases, with 10 bases lying between them. The CDR3 nucleotides are TGTGCCAGCAGCTTAGATGGAGGGGGAAAACTGTTTTTT. It yields the protein CASSLDGGGKLFF.

The V call is TRBV21-1, the J call TRBJ1-2. TRBV21-1 is assigned pseudogene status. The CDR3 spans 10 residues. CDR3 in amino acids: CATRGYGYTF. CDR3 coding DNA: TGTGCCACCAGAGGATATGGCTACACCTTC.

The chain carries TRBV9 and TRBJ2-7; no definite D call. V lost 2 bases to trimming and J lost 2 bases, with 11 bases between them. The germline V gene encodes CDR1 SGDLS and CDR2 YYNGEE. The length of the CDR3 is 14 residues. DNA of the CDR3: TGTGCCAGCAGCGTTGGGTATGGGACCTACGAGCAGTACTTC. Its translation is CASSVGYGTYEQYF. Together with reference TRBV9 and TRBJ2-7, the CDR3 gives the full variable domain: DSGVTQTPKHLITATGQRVTLRCSPRSGDLSVYWYQQSLDQGLQFLIQYYNGEERAKGNILERFSAQQFPDLHSELNLSSLELGDSALYFCASSVGYGTYEQYFGPGTRLTVT.

This clone came up once. The chain recombines TRBV27 with TRBJ2-5; D uncertain. The V gene's germline CDR1 is MNHEY and CDR2 SMNVEV (reference sequence). The CDR3 totals 14 residues. V was shortened by 6 bases and J by 7 bases, with 18 bases between the two germline ends. In nucleotides, the CDR3 is TGTGCCAGCAGCCGAAACGCTGGCACCCGGACCCAGTACTTC. It codes for CASSRNAGTRTQYF.

The chain joins TRBV25-1 to TRBJ2-1, with D possibly called TRBD1 or TRBD2 (5 bases each). This CDR3 region has 13 residues. Germline assignment: CDR1 MGHDK and CDR2 SYGVNS. Trimming stripped 3 bases from V and 8 bases from J, with 11 bases between. The CDR3 spells CASSDQGTYEQFF. The DNA for the CDR3 is TGTGCCAGCAGTGATCAAGGGACCTATGAGCAGTTCTTC.

This clone turned up a few times. The chain joins TRBV6-6 to TRBJ1-1, with 7 bases matching TRBD1. V was clipped by 6 bases and J by 5 bases; unmatched bases: 6. This CDR3 is 13 amino acids long. Germline CDR1 is MNHNY and CDR2 is SVGAGI (reference sequence). CDR3 in amino acids: CASSGKTGTEAFF. DNA for the CDR3: TGTGCCAGCAGCGGTAAGACAGGGACTGAAGCTTTCTTT.

This clone appeared a few times. The chain recombines TRBV28 with TRBJ1-6; tentatively, D is TRBD1 (5 bases). This CDR3 has 15 amino acids. Germline V gives CDR1 MDHEN, CDR2 SYDVKM. The V end was cut by 5 bases, the J end by 8 bases, with 16 bases between. The CDR3 region is CASSPYGGEDSPLHF. In DNA form, the CDR3 reads TGTGCCAGCAGTCCCTACGGGGGGGAAGATTCACCCCTCCACTTT. Using reference TRBV28 and TRBJ1-6 for the parts outside the CDR3, the full variable domain is DVKVTQSSRYLVKRTGEKVFLECVQDMDHENMFWYRQDPGLGLRLIYFSYDVKMKEKGDIPEGYSVSREKKERFSLILESASTNQTSMYLCASSPYGGEDSPLHFGNGTRLTVT.

Only one count was recorded for this clone. The J gene is TRBJ2-5, the V gene TRBV11-2; 7 bases agree with TRBD2. V gave up 0 bases and J gave up 1 base; unmatched junction bases: 8. Germline V gives CDR1 SGHAT, CDR2 FQNNGV. This CDR3 comprises 17 residues. The CDR3 sequence: CASSLDPGGGVQETQYF. DNA for the CDR3: TGTGCCAGCAGCTTAGATCCGGGAGGAGGGGTCCAAGAGACCCAGTACTTC.

The V call is TRBV10-1, the J call TRBJ2-2; a weak D match, TRBD1 (6 bases). The CDR3 is 18 residues long. Per germline, CDR1 WNHNN and CDR2 SYGVQD (reference sequence). Trimming stripped 4 bases from V and 3 bases from J, with 21 bases between. As DNA, the CDR3 is TGCGCCAGCAGTGGGTTGAGGACAGCCGATGGATACACCGGGGAGCTGTTTTTT. Its protein product is CASSGLRTADGYTGELFF.

The V call is TRBV28, the J call TRBJ2-7, with TRBD1 matching over 7 bases. In germline, CDR1 is MDHEN, CDR2 SYDVKM. The trim removed 8 bases at V and 4 bases at J, leaving 8 bases unmatched. The CDR3 is 13 residues long. The CDR3 spells CASGPAGGYEQYF. The DNA of the CDR3 is TGTGCCAGCGGTCCAGCAGGGGGATACGAGCAGTACTTC. The whole variable domain, filled in from reference TRBV28 and TRBJ2-7, reads DVKVTQSSRYLVKRTGEKVFLECVQDMDHENMFWYRQDPGLGLRLIYFSYDVKMKEKGDIPEGYSVSREKKERFSLILESASTNQTSMYLCASGPAGGYEQYFGPGTRLTVT.

The chain joins TRBV28 to TRBJ1-2; no reliable D call. CDR1 MDHEN and CDR2 SYDVKM come from the germline V gene. V shed 2 bases and J shed 2 bases, with 6 bases lying between them. The CDR3 is 13 residues long. This CDR3 is CASSLRENYGYTF. CDR3 DNA: TGTGCCAGCAGTTTAAGAGAAAACTATGGCTACACCTTC.

The chain has TRBV7-8 and TRBJ1-2; weak D call: TRBD1 (6 bases). The CDR3 is 15 amino acids. Per the germline V gene, CDR1 is SGHVS and CDR2 is FQNEAQ. Trimming took off 5 bases at V and 2 bases at J, with 15 bases between the two ends. CDR3 bases: TGTGCCAGCAGCGCGAACAGGGTGGGGAACTATGGCTACACCTTC. Its translation: CASSANRVGNYGYTF. Drawing the rest from reference TRBV7-8 and TRBJ1-2, the complete variable domain is GAGVSQSPRYKVAKRGQDVALRCDPISGHVSLFWYQQALGQGPEFLTYFQNEAQLDKSGLPSDRFFAERPEGSVSTLKIQRTQQEDSAVYLCASSANRVGNYGYTFGSGTRLTVV.

About this clone: Other DNA sequences within the sample encode an identical CDR3. V gene TRBV6-6 combines with J gene TRBJ1-5; unclear D gene. CDR1 is MNHNY and CDR2 is SVGAGI in the germline V gene (reference sequence). This CDR3 comprises 16 residues. Trimming removed 9 bases at V and 0 bases at J, with 18 bases between. The chain's CDR3 is CASKFGSDTSNQPQHF. CDR3 bases: TGTGCCAGTAAATTTGGCTCTGATACTAGCAATCAGCCCCAGCATTTT.

This sequence joins TRBV29-1 and TRBJ2-7; D perhaps matches TRBD1 (6 bases). This CDR3 has 11 amino acids. Per the germline V gene, CDR1 is SQVTM and CDR2 is ANQGSEA. The CDR3 DNA follows: TGCAGTGCCAGGGGTACCTACGAGCAGTACTTC. Protein: CSARGTYEQYF.

The chain is built from TRBV2 and TRBJ2-1; TRBD1 aligns across 9 bases. This CDR3 is 17 amino acids long. Germline-derived CDR1 and CDR2 are SNHLY and FYNNEI. The trim removed 3 bases at V and 7 bases at J, leaving 13 bases unmatched. CDR3 nucleotide sequence: TGTGCCAGCAGTGACTCTTCACAGGGGGCTTTCGGGAATGAGCAGTTCTTC. Translated: CASSDSSQGAFGNEQFF.

The chain employs TRBV30 and TRBJ2-5; no firm D call. Germline CDR1 and CDR2: GTSNPN and SVGIG (reference sequence). The V end lost 2 bases, the J end lost 7 bases, and 11 bases lay between the germline ends. This CDR3 spans 12 amino acids. The chain's CDR3 is CAWSLDERTQYF. The CDR3 DNA reads as TGTGCCTGGAGTTTGGACGAGAGGACCCAGTACTTC.

The rearrangement links TRBV18 to TRBJ2-4; 11 nucleotides align to TRBD2. Per the germline V gene, CDR1 is KGHSH and CDR2 is LQKENI. The CDR3 length is 17 residues. V lost 0 bases to trimming and J lost 0 bases; unmatched junction nucleotides: 1. This CDR3 is CASSPPTSGGAKNIQYF. CDR3 sequence (DNA): TGTGCCAGCTCACCACCTACTAGCGGGGGAGCCAAAAACATTCAGTACTTC.